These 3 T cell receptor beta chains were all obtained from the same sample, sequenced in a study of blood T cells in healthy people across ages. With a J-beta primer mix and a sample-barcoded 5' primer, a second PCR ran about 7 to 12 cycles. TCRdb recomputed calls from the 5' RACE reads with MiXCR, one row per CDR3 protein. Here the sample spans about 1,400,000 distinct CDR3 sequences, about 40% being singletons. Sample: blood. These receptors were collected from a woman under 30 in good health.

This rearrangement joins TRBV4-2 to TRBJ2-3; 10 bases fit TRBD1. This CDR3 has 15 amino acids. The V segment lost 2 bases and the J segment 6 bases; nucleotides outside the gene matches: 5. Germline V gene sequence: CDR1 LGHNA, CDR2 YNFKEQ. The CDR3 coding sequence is TGTGCCAGCAGCCAACGACAGGGGGCCGTCGATACGCAGTATTTT. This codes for CASSQRQGAVDTQYF.

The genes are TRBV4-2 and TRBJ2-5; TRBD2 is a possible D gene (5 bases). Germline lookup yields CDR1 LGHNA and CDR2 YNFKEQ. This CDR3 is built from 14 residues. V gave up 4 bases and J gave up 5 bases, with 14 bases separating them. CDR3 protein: CASSPEGSTETQYF. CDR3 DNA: TGTGCCAGCAGCCCCGAGGGATCGACGGAGACCCAGTACTTC.

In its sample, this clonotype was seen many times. The CDR3 protein is CASSLELSTDTQYF. As DNA, the CDR3 is TGTGCCAGCAGTTTGGAACTGAGCACAGATACGCAGTATTTT. This chain uses TRBV12-3 or TRBV12-4 with TRBJ2-3; D not resolved. The CDR3 extends over 14 amino acids. Trimming removed 3 bases at V and 0 bases at J, with 7 bases between.